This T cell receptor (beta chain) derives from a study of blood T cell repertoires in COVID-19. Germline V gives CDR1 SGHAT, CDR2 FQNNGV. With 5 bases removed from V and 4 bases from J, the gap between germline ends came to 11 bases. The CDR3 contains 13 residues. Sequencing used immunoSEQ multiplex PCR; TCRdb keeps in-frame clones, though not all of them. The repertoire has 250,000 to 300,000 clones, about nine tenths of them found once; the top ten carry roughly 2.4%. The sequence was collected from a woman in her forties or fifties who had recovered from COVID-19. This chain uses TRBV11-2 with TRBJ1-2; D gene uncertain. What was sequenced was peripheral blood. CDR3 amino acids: CASSRDSSYGYTF. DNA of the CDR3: TGTGCCAGCAGCAGAGACTCGAGCTATGGCTACACCTTC.